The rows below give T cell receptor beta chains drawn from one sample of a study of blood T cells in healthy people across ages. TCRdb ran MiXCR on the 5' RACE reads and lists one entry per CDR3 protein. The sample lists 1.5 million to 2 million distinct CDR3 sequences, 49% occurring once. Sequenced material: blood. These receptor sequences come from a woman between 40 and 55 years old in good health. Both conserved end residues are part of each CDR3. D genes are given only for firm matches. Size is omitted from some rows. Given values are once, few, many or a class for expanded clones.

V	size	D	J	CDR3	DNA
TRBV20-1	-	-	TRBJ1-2	CSASWRKDGYTF	TGCAGTGCTAGCTGGAGAAAGGATGGCTACACCTTC
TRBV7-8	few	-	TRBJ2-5	CASSPGYHRGETQYF	TGTGCCAGCAGCCCGGGGTACCACCGTGGAGAGACCCAGTACTTC
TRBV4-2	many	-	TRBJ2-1	CASSQDMEGQFF	TGTGCCAGCAGCCAAGATATGGAGGGGCAGTTCTTC
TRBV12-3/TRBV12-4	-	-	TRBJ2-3	CASGDGQGGLSTDTQYF	TGTGCCAGCGGAGATGGCCAGGGGGGCTTGAGCACAGATACGCAGTATTTT
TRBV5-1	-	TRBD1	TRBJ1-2	CASSHLRQGSQGYTF	TGCGCCAGCAGCCACTTGAGACAGGGATCCCAGGGCTACACCTTC
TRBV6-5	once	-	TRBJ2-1	CASSLSGISIEQFF	TGTGCCAGCAGTCTCTCGGGAATCTCCATTGAGCAGTTCTTC
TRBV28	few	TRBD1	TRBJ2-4	CASSSTGFLAKNIQYF	TGTGCCAGCAGTTCGACAGGGTTTCTAGCCAAAAACATTCAGTACTTC
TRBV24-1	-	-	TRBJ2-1	CATSDSRTNRDEQFF	TGTGCCACCAGTGATTCTCGGACCAACCGTGACGAGCAGTTCTTC
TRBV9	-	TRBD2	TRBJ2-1	CASSVVSTSGGAKQFF	TGTGCCAGCAGCGTAGTGTCAACTAGCGGGGGGGCGAAGCAGTTCTTC
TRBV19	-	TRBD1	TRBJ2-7	CASSGRDRGPYEQYF	TGTGCCAGTAGTGGACGGGACAGGGGTCCCTACGAGCAGTACTTC
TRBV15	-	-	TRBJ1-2	CATSREEGSLGGYTF	TGTGCCACCAGCAGAGAAGAGGGAAGCCTAGGCGGCTACACCTTC
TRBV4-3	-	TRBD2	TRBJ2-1	CASSQAPGLGSNEQFF	TGCGCCAGCAGCCAAGCCCCCGGACTAGGATCCAATGAGCAGTTCTTC
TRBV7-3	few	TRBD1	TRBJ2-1	CASSRGQGTNERFF	TGTGCCAGCAGCCGCGGACAGGGGACCAATGAGCGGTTCTTC
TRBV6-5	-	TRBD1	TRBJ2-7	CASSPRQGYRAQYF	TGCGCCAGCAGTCCTAGACAGGGGTATAGGGCCCAGTACTTC
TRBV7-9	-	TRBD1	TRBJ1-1	CASSPGTGGGRYTEAFF	TGTGCCAGCAGCCCGGGGACAGGGGGCGGGAGGTACACTGAAGCTTTCTTT
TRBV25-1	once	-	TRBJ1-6	CAGSDQGGRYNSPLHF	TGTGCCGGCAGTGACCAGGGAGGGCGATATAATTCACCCCTCCACTTT
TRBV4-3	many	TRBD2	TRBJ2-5	CASSQGLAEETQYF	TGCGCCAGCAGCCAAGGACTAGCGGAGGAGACCCAGTACTTC
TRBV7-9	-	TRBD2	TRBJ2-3	CASSGRGRSADTQYF	TGTGCCAGCAGCGGGAGGGGACGCAGCGCAGATACGCAGTATTTT
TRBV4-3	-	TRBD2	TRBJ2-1	CASGQDGGTSGVGEQFF	TGCGCCAGCGGCCAAGATGGGGGGACTAGCGGGGTAGGTGAGCAGTTCTTC
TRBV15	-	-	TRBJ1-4	CATSSGSREKLFF	TGTGCCACCAGCTCAGGGTCTCGCGAAAAACTGTTTTTT